Each of the 10 T cell receptor beta chains below was sequenced from the same sample in a study of blood T cell repertoires in COVID-19. The assay was immunoSEQ multiplex PCR, and TCRdb's table has in-frame clones only and misses some. The sample holds some 98,000 clones, around 84% seen once. Sequencing was performed on peripheral blood. Receptors originate from a man between 60 and 75 years old with acute or convalescent COVID-19.

The gene calls are TRBV7-8 and TRBJ1-5, with 7 nucleotides matching TRBD1. The CDR3 contains 15 residues. V trimming: 4 bases; J trimming: 4 bases; junction bases outside the gene matches: 7. Germline assignment: CDR1 SGHVS and CDR2 FQNEAQ. The DNA for the CDR3 is TGTGCCAGCAGCTCGACGGGACAGCCTAATCAGCCCCAGCATTTT. It specifies CASSSTGQPNQPQHF.

The chain joins TRBV5-4 to TRBJ2-3, with 9 bases fitting TRBD1. Germline V lookup: CDR1 SGHNT, CDR2 YYREEE (reference sequence). V was clipped by 4 bases and J by 4 bases; unmatched bases: 16. This CDR3 is 18 amino acids long. CDR3 bases: TGTGCCAGCAGCCCCCCGGGGGGACAGGGTGAGAGGGCAGATACGCAGTATTTT. It translates to CASSPPGGQGERADTQYF.

This rearrangement joins TRBV7-9 to TRBJ1-5, with D possibly matching TRBD1 (5 bases). The CDR3 has 13 residues. V shed 6 bases and J shed 4 bases, with 10 bases lying between them. Per the germline V gene, CDR1 is SEHNR and CDR2 is FQNEAQ (reference sequence). CDR3 bases: TGTGCCAGCAGGGCCGGGGGAAATCAGCCCCAGCATTTT. It specifies CASRAGGNQPQHF.

This rearrangement joins TRBV2 to TRBJ1-5; 8 nucleotides agree with TRBD1. Germline lookup yields CDR1 SNHLY and CDR2 FYNNEI. With V trimmed by 8 bases and J by 1 base, 10 bases remained unmatched. This CDR3 has 16 residues. The CDR3 region is CASGGQGAGSNQPQHF. In DNA, the CDR3 is TGTGCCAGCGGCGGCCAGGGGGCAGGGAGCAATCAGCCCCAGCATTTT.

The J gene is TRBJ2-5, the V gene TRBV5-5; weak D call: TRBD1 (6 bases). V lost 1 base, J lost 3 bases, and 7 bases lay in between. Germline CDR1 and CDR2: SGHKS and YYEKEE (reference sequence). The CDR3 totals 13 residues. The CDR3 is CASSLQGKETQYF. In DNA, the CDR3 is TGTGCCAGCAGCTTGCAGGGGAAAGAGACCCAGTACTTC.

The rearrangement joins TRBV19 to TRBJ1-2, with 11 bases matching TRBD1. The CDR3 is 14 residues long. Losses at the gene ends were 3 bases for V and 7 bases for J; bases not matched to a gene: 4. The germline CDR1 and CDR2 sequences are LNHDA and SQIVND (reference sequence). The CDR3 nucleotides read TGTGCCAGTAGTATCCGGACAGGGGGCCTTGGCTACACCTTC. Translation gives CASSIRTGGLGYTF.

The V gene is TRBV28, the J gene TRBJ1-1, with 7 bases lining up with TRBD1. Trimming took 4 bases from V and 1 from J; bases not matched to a gene: 9. Germline V CDR1 and CDR2: MDHEN, SYDVKM. The CDR3 is made up of 16 amino acids. The CDR3 DNA sequence: TGTGCCAGCAGTTATTTGCTACAGGGGAAGAACACTGAAGCTTTCTTT. This sequence encodes CASSYLLQGKNTEAFF.

The chain combines TRBV3-1 (or the pseudogene TRBV3-2) with TRBJ1-1; no clear D. The CDR3 length is 17 residues. Germline lookup yields CDR1 LGHDT and CDR2 YNNKEL (reference sequence). V lost 0 bases, J lost 4 bases, and 18 bases lay in between. The CDR3 nucleotides are TGTGCCAGCAGCCAAGACACGGCAGTAGCCGAGATCACTGAAGCTTTCTTT. Encoded protein: CASSQDTAVAEITEAFF.

CDR3: CASSLAVGSSYGYTF. The CDR3 DNA reads as TGTGCCAGCAGCTTAGCGGTAGGGAGCAGCTATGGCTACACCTTC. The chain joins TRBV11-2 to TRBJ1-2; D gene ambiguous. The CDR3 extends over 15 amino acids. CDR1 is SGHAT, CDR2 FQNNGV, per germline. The V end lost 1 base, the J end lost 4 bases, and 13 bases lay between the germline ends.

This rearrangement joins TRBV30 to TRBJ2-2; D remains ambiguous. Germline loops: CDR1 GTSNPN, CDR2 SVGIG (reference sequence). V gave up 3 bases and J gave up 6 bases, with 11 bases separating them. There are 13 residues in the CDR3. DNA of the CDR3: TGTGCCTGGAGGCTCCTCCTAGCCGGGGAGCTGTTTTTT. Translated, it gives CAWRLLLAGELFF.